This T cell receptor (beta chain) was sequenced in a study of blood T cell repertoires in COVID-19. Study-level information: The samples span acute and convalescent COVID-19 from the United States, Italy and Spain.

This CDR3 has 16 residues. The data were produced by immunoSEQ multiplex PCR, yet TCRdb's version contains in-frame clones alone and is incomplete. The data hold 200,000 to 300,000 clones, with roughly nine tenths observed a single time. The rearrangement links TRBV21-1 to TRBJ2-7; no DNA check was done on the table's D call, TRBD2. TRBV21-1 represents a pseudogene. The specimen sequenced was peripheral blood. This TCR came from a man aged 60 to 69 with acute or convalescent COVID-19. CDR3: CASSKDVLAGFYEQYF. In DNA, the CDR3 is TGTGCCAGCAGCAAAGACGTACTAGCGGGCTTTTACGAGCAGTACTTC.